This T cell receptor beta chain was captured by sequencing in a study of early T cells in non-severe SARS-CoV-2 infection. Unique molecular identifiers were added to individual cDNA molecules. MiXCR, run by TCRdb on the 5' RACE reads, gives a single entry per CDR3 protein. In the table there are tens of thousands of distinct CDR3 sequences, under 5% of which are singletons. This clonotype was counted many times. The CDR3 totals 12 residues. Trimming stripped 3 bases from V and 4 bases from J, with 9 bases between. Germline V CDR1 and CDR2: GTSNPN, SVGIG (reference sequence). Sequenced material: whole blood. The sequence was collected from an adult who was a healthcare worker with PCR-confirmed SARS-CoV-2 infection or an uninfected control (not recorded which). The chain has TRBV30 and TRBJ1-2; D gene unclear. In DNA form, the CDR3 reads TGTGCCTGGAGGAAGGACCGCTATGGCTACACCTTC. Its protein is CAWRKDRYGYTF.